The 20 T cell receptor beta chains listed next were all sequenced from one sample in a study of T cell responses to AZD1222 COVID-19 vaccine (TCRdb year 2021). What the time point label conveys for this sample: baseline before first vaccination. Libraries were built with the immunoSEQ multiplex PCR assay. Imported from immuneACCESS, the table was reduced by TCRdb to in-frame sequences with V and J called. These copies leave out some clones; in studies compared against another copy, an unresolved V gene accounts for under half, and the cause of the remainder is not known. For this sample the table gives 90,000 to 100,000 clones, of which around 89% were detected only once. 7.5% of the sample comes from the top ten. The starting material was peripheral blood, obtained on day 0 of AZD1222 vaccination. The receptors were sampled from an adult in good health.

In this sample, this clone turned up once. The chain combines TRBV10-3 with TRBJ1-1; D unclear. Per germline, CDR1 ENHRY and CDR2 SYGVKD. The CDR3 is made up of 12 amino acids. Trimming removed 4 bases at V and 6 bases at J, with 9 bases between. CDR3 nucleotides: TGTGCCATCAGTGCCAGGTCGTCTGAAGCTTTCTTT. Translating gives CAISARSSEAFF.

The chain joins TRBV28 to TRBJ2-1, with 10 bases lining up with TRBD1. Germline V gene sequence: CDR1 MDHEN, CDR2 SYDVKM. There are 15 residues in the CDR3. V lost 3 bases and J lost 8; bases outside the gene matches: 7. CDR3 loop: CASSFWDRGNDEQFF. The CDR3 DNA follows: TGTGCCAGCAGTTTTTGGGACAGGGGTAACGATGAGCAGTTCTTC.

The chain joins TRBV6-1 to TRBJ1-3; no firm D call. Trimming stripped 2 bases from V and 0 bases from J, with 17 bases between. The CDR3 covers 18 residues. Germline loops: CDR1 MNHNS, CDR2 SASEGT. Here the CDR3 DNA reads TGTGCCAGCAGTGAAACTTCCCCTGGTTGGGGCTCTGGAAACACCATATATTTT. It specifies CASSETSPGWGSGNTIYF.

The chain is built from TRBV11-2 and TRBJ2-3; D may be TRBD2 (5 bases). Germline CDR1 SGHAT, CDR2 FQNNGV. V lost 5 bases to trimming and J lost 4 bases, with 16 bases between them. The CDR3 has 15 amino acids. The CDR3 reads CASSVTGLAADTQYF. CDR3 in DNA: TGTGCCAGCAGCGTAACGGGGTTAGCCGCAGATACGCAGTATTTT.

The rearrangement links TRBV24-1 to TRBJ1-5; D remains unclear. Trimming left V 5 bases short and J 4 bases short, with 8 bases between. Looked up from germline, CDR1 is KGHDR and CDR2 is SFDVKD. The CDR3 extends over 13 amino acids. CDR3 residues: CATSATPNQPQHF. The CDR3, as DNA: TGTGCCACCAGTGCCACCCCTAATCAGCCCCAGCATTTT.

This chain joins TRBV9 and TRBJ1-1; TRBD1 matches 9 bases. The germline gives CDR1 SGDLS, CDR2 YYNGEE. The CDR3 extends over 15 amino acids. Trimming removed 4 bases from V and 5 bases from J; junction bases left unmatched: 9. The CDR3 sequence is CASSPSHRGLTEAFF. The CDR3 DNA reads as TGTGCCAGCAGCCCCAGTCACAGGGGGCTGACTGAAGCTTTCTTT.

The chain combines TRBV2 with TRBJ2-5, with D perhaps TRBD2 (7 bases). Trimming stripped 6 bases from V and 5 bases from J, with 22 bases between. This CDR3 comprises 16 residues. Looked up from germline, CDR1 is SNHLY and CDR2 is FYNNEI. CDR3 protein: CASSPRGREREETQYF. DNA of the CDR3: TGTGCCAGCAGCCCCCGGGGGCGGGAGAGGGAGGAGACCCAGTACTTC. The entire variable domain, with the rest obtained from reference TRBV2 and TRBJ2-5, is as follows: EPEVTQTPSHQVTQMGQEVILRCVPISNHLYFYWYRQILGQKVEFLVSFYNNEISEKSEIFDDQFSVERPDGSNFTLKIRSTKLEDSAMYFCASSPRGREREETQYFGPGTRLLVL.

V gene TRBV6-5 combines with J gene TRBJ1-3; 7 bases match TRBD1. With V trimmed by 6 bases and J by 2 bases, 4 bases remained unmatched. CDR1 is MNHEY and CDR2 is SVGAGI in the germline V gene. The length of the CDR3 is 14 residues. Written as DNA, the CDR3 is TGTGCCAGCAGAGACAGGGAAGCTGGAAACACCATATATTTT. Translated: CASRDREAGNTIYF.

This rearrangement joins TRBV5-4 to TRBJ1-1; tentatively, D is TRBD1 (5 bases). The V gene's germline CDR1 is SGHNT and CDR2 YYREEE (reference sequence). This CDR3 comprises 16 residues. Trimming cost V 3 bases and J 3 bases, with 18 bases left between them. The DNA of the CDR3 is TGTGCCAGCAGCTCGGATGGGGCGCGGGTAGACACTGAAGCTTTCTTT. This translates into CASSSDGARVDTEAFF.

As DNA, the CDR3 is TGCGCCAGCAGTGAGTCTCCCTGGGGACAGGGGGATTCACCCCTCCACTTT. Translating gives CASSESPWGQGDSPLHF. This chain links TRBV10-2 with TRBJ1-6; 11 bases agree with TRBD1. Germline CDR1 WSHSY, CDR2 SAAADI. This CDR3 region has 17 residues. J lost 8 bases, V lost 0 bases, and 6 bases had no gene match.

This clone was recorded only once. The CDR3 DNA is TGTGCCAGCAGCTTTAGCGGGACAGGGGAGGAGACCCAGTACTTC. It encodes CASSFSGTGEETQYF. The chain carries TRBV7-2 and TRBJ2-5, with 10 bases matching TRBD1. With 3 bases clipped from V and 5 bases from J, the junction kept 6 bases outside the gene matches. The CDR3 sequence is 15 residues long. The germline CDR1 and CDR2 sequences are SGHTA and FQGNSA.

This clone was seen only a few times. V usage is TRBV4-1 and J usage is TRBJ1-5, with unresolved D. Germline V lookup: CDR1 MGHRA, CDR2 YSYEKL. This CDR3 has 15 amino acids. Deletions cut 1 base from V and 0 bases from J, with 7 bases between. Here the CDR3 reads CASSQVGSSNQPQHF. The CDR3 DNA reads as TGCGCCAGCAGCCAAGTAGGGAGTAGCAATCAGCCCCAGCATTTT.

The chain uses TRBV18 and TRBJ2-7, with 8 nucleotides matching TRBD1. The CDR3 totals 14 residues. J was trimmed by 3 bases and V by 4 bases; bases with no gene match: 5. CDR1 and CDR2 (germline): KGHSH, LQKENI. The CDR3 loop is CASSQDRVGYEQYF. CDR3 DNA sequence: TGTGCCAGCTCACAGGACAGGGTCGGCTACGAGCAGTACTTC.

The chain combines TRBV6-2 or TRBV6-3 with TRBJ2-1; D unresolved. Trimming stripped 2 bases from V and 3 bases from J, with 2 bases between. The germline V gene has CDR1 MNHEY and CDR2 SVGEGT. The CDR3 runs 12 residues. For the CDR3, the DNA is TGTGCCAGCAGTTACAACTACAATGAGCAGTTCTTC. Protein sequence: CASSYNYNEQFF.

The chain links TRBV27 to TRBJ2-7; D not resolved. Per the germline V gene, CDR1 is MNHEY and CDR2 is SMNVEV (reference sequence). The CDR3 runs 14 residues. Trimming took off 5 bases at V and 1 base at J, with 12 bases between the two ends. This CDR3 is CASSLREGSYEQYF. CDR3 coding DNA: TGTGCCAGCAGTCTCCGCGAAGGATCCTACGAGCAGTACTTC.

This rearrangement joins TRBV28 to TRBJ1-5; D is uncertain. Per the germline V gene, CDR1 is MDHEN and CDR2 is SYDVKM. CDR3 length: 13 amino acids. The germline V and J ends were trimmed by 2 bases and 15 bases, with 17 bases remaining between them. The CDR3 loop reads CASSLGASVLGHF. The CDR3 DNA reads TGTGCCAGCAGTTTAGGTGCGTCTGTCTTAGGGCATTTT.

This rearrangement joins TRBV7-3 to TRBJ1-6; D uncertain. Germline assignment: CDR1 SGHTA and CDR2 FQGTGA. Trimming left V 2 bases short and J 6 bases short, with 8 bases between. The CDR3 covers 14 residues. In DNA form, the CDR3 reads TGTGCCAGCAGCTTAGTGGGCCCTAATTCACCCCTCCACTTT. It encodes CASSLVGPNSPLHF.

This clone was recorded once. V usage is TRBV18 and J usage is TRBJ2-3; possibly TRBD1 or TRBD2 for D (5 bases each). This CDR3 is 12 amino acids long. Trimming removed 9 bases from V and 3 bases from J, with 10 bases in between. CDR1 is KGHSH, CDR2 LQKENI, per germline. Here the CDR3 reads CASAWGTDTQYF. The CDR3 DNA reads as TGTGCCAGTGCGTGGGGGACAGATACGCAGTATTTT.

The rearrangement joins TRBV19 to TRBJ2-1, with 8 bases aligning to TRBD2. Germline values: CDR1 LNHDA, CDR2 SQIVND (reference sequence). V lost 6 bases and J lost 2; bases outside the gene matches: 0. This CDR3 is 13 amino acids long. The CDR3 nucleotides read TGTGCCAGTAGCGGGAGGGCCTACAATGAGCAGTTCTTC. It yields the protein CASSGRAYNEQFF.

This clone was observed once. The chain uses TRBV11-1 and TRBJ2-5; D is unclear. The V and J ends lost 5 bases and 2 bases respectively, with 12 bases between them. Germline CDR1 reads SGHAT; CDR2 reads FQDESV (reference sequence). The CDR3 contains 14 residues. CDR3 DNA sequence: TGTGCCAGCAGCCGGATGATGCTGCAAGAGACCCAGTACTTC. Amino acids: CASSRMMLQETQYF.